This TCR beta chain was recovered during a study of cytomegalovirus exposure and HLA in healthy donors. General study results and limits: Excluded: some indistinguishable V segments such as TRBV6-2 and TRBV6-3. The authors listed 164 TCR beta chains as cytomegalovirus-associated. In a later analysis, a genetic analysis reported fewer productive-TCR N-insertions in an Asian-associated ancestry cluster than the cohort average. The authors later found HLA-associated TCR beta chains more clonally expanded than equally common others.

On this clone itself: The antigen remains unidentified.

This PCR relied on a set of 60 Vbeta primers and 13 Jbeta primers. Sequencing was performed with immunoSEQ multiplex PCR; in TCRdb, only in-frame clones are kept and a portion is missing. The sample lists some 250,000 clones, 82% occurring once. Trimming at V came to 5 bases and at J to 7 bases, leaving 11 bases not matched to a gene. This CDR3 is 17 amino acids long. Germline V gene data show CDR1 as SEHNR and CDR2 as FQNEAQ (reference sequence). Source material: PBMCs. The chain is built from TRBV7-9 and TRBJ2-3; TRBD2 agrees at 14 bases. The clonotype comes from a woman aged 35 to 49 in good health and CMV-seropositive. CDR3 protein: CASSPRLAGGREYTQYF. CDR3 coding DNA: TGTGCCAGCAGCCCACGACTAGCGGGGGGGCGGGAGTATACGCAGTATTTT.